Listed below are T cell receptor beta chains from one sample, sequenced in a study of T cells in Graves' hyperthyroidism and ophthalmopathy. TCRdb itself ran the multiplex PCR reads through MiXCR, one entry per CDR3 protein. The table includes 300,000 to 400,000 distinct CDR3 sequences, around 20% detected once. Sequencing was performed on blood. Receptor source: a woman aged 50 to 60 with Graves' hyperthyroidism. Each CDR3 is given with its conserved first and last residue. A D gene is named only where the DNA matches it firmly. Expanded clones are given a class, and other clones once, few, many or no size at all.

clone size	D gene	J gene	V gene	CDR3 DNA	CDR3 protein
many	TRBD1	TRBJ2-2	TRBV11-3	TGTGCCAGCAGCGCCCGGGACAGGGGGTACACCGGGGAGCTGTTTTTT	CASSARDRGYTGELFF
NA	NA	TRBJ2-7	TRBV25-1	TGTGCCAGCAGTGAATGGGGGCAGAACTACGAGCAGTACTTC	CASSEWGQNYEQYF
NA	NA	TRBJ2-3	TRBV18	TGTGCCAGCTCGAATTGGCGGCCCACAGATACGCAGTATTTT	CASSNWRPTDTQYF
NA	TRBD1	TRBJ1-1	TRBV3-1	TGTGCCAGCAGCCAAGGGTGGTCGACAGGGGGCACTGAAGCTTTCTTT	CASSQGWSTGGTEAFF
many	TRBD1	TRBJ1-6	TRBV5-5	TGTGCCAGCAGCTTCCAGGACAGGGGGTATTCACCCCTCCACTTT	CASSFQDRGYSPLHF
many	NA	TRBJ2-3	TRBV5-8	TGTGCCAGCGATGTTGGACGACAAGGCGCAGATACGCAGTATTTT	CASDVGRQGADTQYF
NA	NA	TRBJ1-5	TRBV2	TGTGCCAGCCAATCGGGGGCTAGCAATCAGCCCCAGCATTTT	CASQSGASNQPQHF
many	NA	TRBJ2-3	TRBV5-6	TGTGCCAGCAGCCCTGGGACCCGGGGCACAGATACGCAGTATTTT	CASSPGTRGTDTQYF
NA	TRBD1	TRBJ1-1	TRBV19	TGTGCCAGTAGGGTGACAGGGTTGGACACTGAAGCTTTCTTT	CASRVTGLDTEAFF
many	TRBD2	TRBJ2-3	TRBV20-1	TGCAGTGCTAGTGTCACTAGCGGGCCGTCAACGCAGTATTTT	CSASVTSGPSTQYF
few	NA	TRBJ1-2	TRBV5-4	TGTGCCAGCAGCAACGAGGGAAACTATGGCTACACCTTC	CASSNEGNYGYTF
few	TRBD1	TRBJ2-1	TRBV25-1	TGTGCCAGCAGTGACCCTGGGACAGGGGCCTACAATGAGCAGTTCTTC	CASSDPGTGAYNEQFF
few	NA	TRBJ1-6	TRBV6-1	TGTGCCAGCGGGTTCGGGTTTGGGCTGGATTCACCCCTCCACTTT	CASGFGFGLDSPLHF
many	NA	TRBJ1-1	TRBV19	TGTGCCAGTAGTATTACAGGAACGAACACTGAAGCTTTCTTT	CASSITGTNTEAFF
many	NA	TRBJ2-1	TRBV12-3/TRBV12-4	TGTGCCAGCAGTTTGAGTAGGGACAATGAGCAGTTCTTC	CASSLSRDNEQFF
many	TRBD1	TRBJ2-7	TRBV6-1	TGTGCCAGCCGACCACGCCGGGACAGGGTTTACGAGCAGTACTTC	CASRPRRDRVYEQYF
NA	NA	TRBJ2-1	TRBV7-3	TGTGCCAGCAGCCAACGGGGGTTCAACAATGAGCAGTTCTTC	CASSQRGFNNEQFF
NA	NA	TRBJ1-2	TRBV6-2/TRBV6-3	TGTGCCAGCAGGGGGGGGATCTATGGCTACACCTTC	CASRGGIYGYTF
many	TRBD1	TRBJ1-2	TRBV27	TGTGCCAGCAGTTTCTCCGGGACAGCTAACTATGGCTACACCTTC	CASSFSGTANYGYTF
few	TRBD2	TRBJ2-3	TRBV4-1	TGCGCCAGCAGGCGGACTAGCGGGAGGTGGGATACGCAGTATTTT	CASRRTSGRWDTQYF
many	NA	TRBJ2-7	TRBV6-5	TGTGCCAGACGGACAGATAAAGCCTACGAGCAGTACTTC	CARRTDKAYEQYF
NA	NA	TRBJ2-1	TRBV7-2	TGTGCCAGCAGCTCGGATCCGGCGGGATACCTCTACAATGAGCAGTTCTTC	CASSSDPAGYLYNEQFF
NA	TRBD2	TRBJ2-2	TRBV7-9	TGTGCCAGCAGCCCGGGGGGAGTAGGAGGCACCGGGGAGCTGTTTTTT	CASSPGGVGGTGELFF
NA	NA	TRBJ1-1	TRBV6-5	TGTGCCAGCAGATCTATGGCGGCGGATACTATGAACACTGAAGCTTTCTTT	CASRSMAADTMNTEAFF
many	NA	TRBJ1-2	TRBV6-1	TGTGCCAGCAGGGCCTCCTTGGGCTATGGCTACACCTTC	CASRASLGYGYTF
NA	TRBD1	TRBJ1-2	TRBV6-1	TGTGCCAGCAGTTCAGGGGGCGCGATCTATGGCTACACCTTC	CASSSGGAIYGYTF
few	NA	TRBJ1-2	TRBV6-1	TGTGCCAGCAGTGAAGAAGGCTACACCTTC	CASSEEGYTF
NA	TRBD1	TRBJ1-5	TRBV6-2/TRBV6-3	TGTGCCAGCAGTGATCCGTGGACAGGGGGCGTTTTAAGCAATCAGCCCCAGCATTTT	CASSDPWTGGVLSNQPQHF
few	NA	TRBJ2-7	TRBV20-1	TGCAGTGCTAGTTGGTTGAAGGGGGACGAGCAGTACTTC	CSASWLKGDEQYF
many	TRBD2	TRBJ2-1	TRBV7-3	TGTGCCAGCAGTTCGCGGGAGGGCCTCAGTGAGCAGTTCTTC	CASSSREGLSEQFF
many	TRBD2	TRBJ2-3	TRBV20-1	TGCAGTGCTAGAAAGGCGGGAGGGCCCGGTGACCTAGATACGCAGTATTTT	CSARKAGGPGDLDTQYF
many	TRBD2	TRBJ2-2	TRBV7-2	TGTGCCAGCAGCCGAACCAGACTAGCGGGGGGGAGAACCGGGGAGCTGTTTTTT	CASSRTRLAGGRTGELFF
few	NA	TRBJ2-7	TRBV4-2	TGTGCCAGCAGCCCCGAACTAGTCAATACCTACGAGCAGTACTTC	CASSPELVNTYEQYF
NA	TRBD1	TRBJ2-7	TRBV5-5	TGTGCCAGCAGCTTCACAGGGGAGCGATACGAGCAGTACTTC	CASSFTGERYEQYF
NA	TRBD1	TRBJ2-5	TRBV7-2	TGTGCCTGCAGAATTAGACAGGGGGCCGCTAAAGAGACCCAGTACTTC	CACRIRQGAAKETQYF
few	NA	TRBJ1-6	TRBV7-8	TGTGCCAGCAGCTTATCGGACAGACCCAATTCACCCCTCCACTTT	CASSLSDRPNSPLHF
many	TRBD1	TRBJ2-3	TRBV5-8	TGTGCCAGCAGTACCGGGACAGGGGCTCCAGATACGCAGTATTTT	CASSTGTGAPDTQYF
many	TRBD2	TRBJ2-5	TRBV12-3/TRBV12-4	TGTGCCAGCAGTCCCCGACTAGCGCCTTTACAAGAGACCCAGTACTTC	CASSPRLAPLQETQYF
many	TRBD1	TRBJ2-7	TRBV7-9	TGTGCCAGCAGCCCACAGGGGGTATTCGGTATACGCTCCTACGAGCAGTACTTC	CASSPQGVFGIRSYEQYF
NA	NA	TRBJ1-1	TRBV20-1	TGCAGTGCTAGAGATCAGACCCCCGAAGCTTTCTTT	CSARDQTPEAFF
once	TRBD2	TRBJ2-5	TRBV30	TGTGCCTGGAGTGTAGGAGCGGGGGGAGGAGAGACCCAGTACTTC	CAWSVGAGGGETQYF
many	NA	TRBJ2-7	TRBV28	TGTGCCAGCAGCCACCAGTCGCCTGGGGAGCAGTACTTC	CASSHQSPGEQYF
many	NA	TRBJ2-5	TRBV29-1	TGCAGCGTTGAACGGGGTCGGGAGACCCAGTACTTC	CSVERGRETQYF
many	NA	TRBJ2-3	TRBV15	TGTGCCACCAGCAGAGACGCGGTTTCAGATACGCAGTATTTT	CATSRDAVSDTQYF
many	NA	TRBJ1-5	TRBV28	TGTGCCAGCAGTTTCCTTAATTATCAGCCCCAGCATTTT	CASSFLNYQPQHF
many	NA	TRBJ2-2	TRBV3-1	TGTGCCAGCAGCCAAATAGCAGGGAGGAACACCGGGGAGCTGTTTTTT	CASSQIAGRNTGELFF
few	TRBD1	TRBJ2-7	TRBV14	TGTGCCAGCAGCCAAGGACAGGGGTTGGGGGAGCAGTACTTC	CASSQGQGLGEQYF